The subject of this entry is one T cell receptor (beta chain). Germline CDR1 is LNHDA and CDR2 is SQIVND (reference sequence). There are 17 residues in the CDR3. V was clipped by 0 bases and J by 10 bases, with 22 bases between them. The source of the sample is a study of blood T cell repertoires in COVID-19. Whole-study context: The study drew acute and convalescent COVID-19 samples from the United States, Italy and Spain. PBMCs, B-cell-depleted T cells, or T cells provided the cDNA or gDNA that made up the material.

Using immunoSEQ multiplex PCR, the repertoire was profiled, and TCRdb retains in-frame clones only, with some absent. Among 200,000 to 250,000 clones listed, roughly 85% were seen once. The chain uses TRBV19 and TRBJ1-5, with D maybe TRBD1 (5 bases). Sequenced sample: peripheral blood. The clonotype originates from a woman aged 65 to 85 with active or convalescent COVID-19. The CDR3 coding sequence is TGTGCCAGTAGTATAGATATTGGGTCAGGGAGGTATAGCCCCCAGCATTTT. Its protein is CASSIDIGSGRYSPQHF.